Presented here are 26 T cell receptor beta chains from one specimen sequenced in a study of cytomegalovirus exposure and HLA in healthy donors. The PCR made use of 60 Vbeta and 13 Jbeta primers. Assay used: immunoSEQ multiplex PCR; TCRdb lists only in-frame clones, some missing. The data contain 130,000 to 150,000 clones, just under 70% of them singletons. Material: PBMCs. The source is a man between 60 and 75 years old in good health and CMV-seronegative.

The chain joins TRBV5-1 to TRBJ2-7, with 9 bases that match TRBD1. Germline CDR1 and CDR2: SGHRS and YFSETQ. The CDR3 spans 15 residues. V lost 2 bases, J lost 0 bases, and 3 bases stayed unmatched. In nucleotides, the CDR3 is TGCGCCAGCAGCTTCTTACAGGGGGCCTCCTACGAGCAGTACTTC. Amino acids: CASSFLQGASYEQYF.

This clone showed up just a few times. The J gene is TRBJ2-7, the V gene TRBV7-6, with D possibly matching TRBD1 (6 bases). V lost 5 bases and J 7 bases, leaving 12 bases between the germline ends. Germline values: CDR1 SGHVS, CDR2 FNYEAQ. CDR3 length: 12 amino acids. CDR3 DNA sequence: TGTGCCAGCAGCCGAGGGGGTCAAGAGCAGTACTTC. This encodes CASSRGGQEQYF.

This clone turned up a few times. The chain joins TRBV9 to TRBJ2-7, with D hard to call. The CDR3 sequence is 14 residues long. V shed 0 bases and J shed 2 bases, with 9 bases lying between them. Germline lookup yields CDR1 SGDLS and CDR2 YYNGEE. DNA for the CDR3: TGTGCCAGCAGCGTAGGAGTCTCACCCTACGAGCAGTACTTC. This encodes CASSVGVSPYEQYF.

CDR3 nucleotides: TGTGCCAGTAGCCGAGGACAAGAAGCTAACTATGGCTACACCTTC. This translates into CASSRGQEANYGYTF. The gene calls are TRBV19 and TRBJ1-2, with a weak D call TRBD1 (5 bases). Looked up from germline, CDR1 is LNHDA and CDR2 is SQIVND (reference sequence). V lost 6 bases, J lost 0 bases, and 14 bases lay in between. This CDR3 has 15 residues.

The chain carries TRBV29-1 and TRBJ2-5; 8 nucleotides align to TRBD1. V shed 6 bases, J shed 5 bases, and the junction held 2 bases outside the gene matches. Germline V gene lookup returns CDR1 SQVTM and CDR2 ANQGSEA. The CDR3 runs to 11 residues. DNA of the CDR3: TGCAGCGTCAGGGGGCCGGAGACCCAGTACTTC. It encodes CSVRGPETQYF.

The chain joins TRBV4-1 to TRBJ2-3; D is unclear. CDR1 is MGHRA and CDR2 is YSYEKL in the germline V gene. The V and J ends lost 0 bases and 4 bases respectively, with 8 bases between them. This CDR3 is built from 14 residues. CDR3 coding DNA: TGCGCCAGCAGCCAAGATCGCGAGGCAGATACGCAGTATTTT. Translated: CASSQDREADTQYF.

The sample holds one count of this clone. The same CDR3 is also encoded by other DNA sequences in this sample. For the CDR3, the DNA is TGCAGCGTTTCCGATGGCTACACCTTC. Residues: CSVSDGYTF. The chain combines TRBV29-1 with TRBJ1-2; no reliable D call. V dropped 5 bases and J dropped 6 bases, with 4 bases sitting between them. The CDR3 totals 9 residues. Germline V lookup: CDR1 SQVTM, CDR2 ANQGSEA.

V usage is TRBV6-6 and J usage is TRBJ2-2; D remains unclear. Germline CDR1 is MNHNY and CDR2 is SVGAGI (reference sequence). The CDR3 has 14 amino acids. The ends were cut back, 4 bases at V and 4 bases at J, with 10 bases in the middle. The DNA of the CDR3 is TGTGCCAGCAGTTCCGGGTCGGGCACCGGGGAGCTGTTTTTT. Residues: CASSSGSGTGELFF.

The chain combines TRBV6-1 with TRBJ2-7, with TRBD1 matching over 9 bases. CDR3 size: 15 residues. Germline assignment: CDR1 MNHNS and CDR2 SASEGT. V was pared by 2 bases and J by 0 bases, with 2 bases of the junction left unmatched. Written as DNA, the CDR3 is TGTGCCAGCAGTGAATTACAGGGGGCCTCCTACGAGCAGTACTTC. As protein: CASSELQGASYEQYF.

This clone was counted between two and nine times. This rearrangement joins TRBV6-5 to TRBJ1-1, with D unresolved. The CDR3 totals 14 residues. The V gene's germline CDR1 is MNHEY and CDR2 SVGAGI. V lost 9 bases and J 6 bases, leaving 20 bases between the germline ends. This CDR3 is CASHRAQIASEAFF. CDR3 sequence (DNA): TGTGCCAGTCACCGCGCACAGATCGCGTCTGAAGCTTTCTTT.

The genes are TRBV10-3 and TRBJ1-3; TRBD1 is a possible D gene (6 bases). The V gene lost 10 bases and the J gene lost 0 bases, with 19 bases spanning the gap. The CDR3 contains 16 residues. Germline CDR1 and CDR2: ENHRY and SYGVKD. CDR3: CATRGGTDSSGNTIYF. The CDR3 bases are TGTGCCACCCGAGGTGGAACGGACAGCTCTGGAAACACCATATATTTT.

The chain joins TRBV7-8 to TRBJ2-2; TRBD2 agrees at 10 bases. The V gene end was trimmed by 5 bases and the J gene end by 1 base; junction bases not matched to a gene: 4. In germline, CDR1 is SGHVS, CDR2 FQNEAQ. The CDR3 has 16 residues. CDR3 residues: CASSPRTSGNTGELFF. The CDR3 region has the DNA TGTGCCAGCAGCCCCCGGACTAGCGGGAACACCGGGGAGCTGTTTTTT.

The rearrangement links TRBV28 to TRBJ2-1; 8 nucleotides line up with TRBD2. Germline V gives CDR1 MDHEN, CDR2 SYDVKM. V lost 6 bases, J lost 2 bases, and 12 bases stayed unmatched. The CDR3 length is 17 residues. For the CDR3, the DNA is TGTGCCAGCAGATACTCGGGGGGGGTCCGTGCCTACAATGAGCAGTTCTTC. Its translation: CASRYSGGVRAYNEQFF.

The chain has TRBV10-3 and TRBJ1-6; 7 bases are a match to TRBD1. V lost 10 bases and J lost 0; bases outside the gene matches: 3. This CDR3 comprises 14 residues. Germline V gene data show CDR1 as ENHRY and CDR2 as SYGVKD. This chain's CDR3 is CATRDSSYNSPLHF. CDR3 sequence (DNA): TGTGCCACTCGGGACAGCTCCTATAATTCACCCCTCCACTTT.

The table lists this clone with a few counts. In the same sample, other DNA sequences code for this CDR3. The V and J genes are TRBV28 and TRBJ2-5, with TRBD1 identical over 9 bases. V shed 5 bases, J shed 2 bases, and the junction held 6 bases outside the gene matches. Germline-derived CDR1 and CDR2 are MDHEN and SYDVKM. CDR3 length: 15 amino acids. The CDR3 loop reads CASSLPGQGQETQYF. The CDR3 region has the DNA TGTGCCAGCAGTCTTCCGGGACAGGGACAAGAGACCCAGTACTTC.

The table lists this clone with a count of one. This chain connects TRBV5-1 to TRBJ2-7; TRBD1 aligns across 11 bases. V shed 5 bases, J shed 5 bases, and the junction held 6 bases outside the gene matches. CDR3 length: 14 residues. Germline V CDR1 and CDR2: SGHRS, YFSETQ. The CDR3 nucleotides are TGCGCCAGCAGTATCGGACAGGGGGCCAACGAGCAGTACTTC. This gives the protein CASSIGQGANEQYF.

V gene TRBV19 combines with J gene TRBJ1-5, with D hard to call. V lost 3 bases, J lost 2 bases, and 8 bases lay in between. This CDR3 is 14 amino acids long. Germline-derived CDR1 and CDR2 are LNHDA and SQIVND (reference sequence). In DNA, the CDR3 is TGTGCCAGTAGTATCGTCACTGGCAATCAGCCCCAGCATTTT. Residues: CASSIVTGNQPQHF.

CDR3 loop: CALGVGLRGTQYF. The CDR3 DNA follows: TGTGCCCTGGGGGTGGGACTTCGCGGGACCCAGTACTTC. The V and J genes are TRBV30 and TRBJ2-5; maybe TRBD2 (6 bases). Germline CDR1 and CDR2: GTSNPN and SVGIG (reference sequence). V lost 8 bases, J lost 7 bases, and 20 bases lay in between. CDR3 length: 13 residues.

The gene calls are TRBV7-3 and TRBJ2-3; D is undetermined. Germline V gene data show CDR1 as SGHTA and CDR2 as FQGTGA. V lost 5 bases and J 5 bases, leaving 8 bases between the germline ends. The CDR3 length is 12 residues. CDR3 DNA: TGTGCCAGCAGCACCCTCGGAGATACGCAGTATTTT. It translates to CASSTLGDTQYF.

V is TRBV27 and J is TRBJ2-1, with 8 bases aligning to TRBD2. The CDR3 runs to 14 residues. Germline V gene sequence: CDR1 MNHEY, CDR2 SMNVEV (reference sequence). V trimming: 6 bases; J trimming: 0 bases; junction bases outside the gene matches: 1. The CDR3 DNA sequence: TGTGCCAGCAGCGGGACTAGCTCCTACAATGAGCAGTTCTTC. As protein: CASSGTSSYNEQFF.

The chain employs TRBV7-3 and TRBJ2-3; 11 nucleotides agree with TRBD2. This CDR3 has 14 amino acids. The germline gives CDR1 SGHTA, CDR2 FQGTGA. V shed 2 bases and J 5 bases; nucleotides not matched to a gene: 0. CDR3 residues: CASSLGLAGDTQYF. CDR3 coding DNA: TGTGCCAGCAGCTTAGGACTAGCGGGAGATACGCAGTATTTT.

The V call is TRBV5-1, the J call TRBJ1-2; TRBD1 matches 7 bases. The ends lost 4 bases at V and 0 bases at J; junction bases unmatched: 3. CDR3 length: 14 residues. Germline values: CDR1 SGHRS, CDR2 YFSETQ. CDR3 protein: CASSQDRSNYGYTF. CDR3 sequence (DNA): TGCGCCAGCAGCCAGGACAGGTCTAACTATGGCTACACCTTC.

This clone was detected a few times. CDR3 nucleotides: TGTGCCAGCAGCGTAGCCTCTAGGCTAGCGGGAGGGCCTAGCACAGATACGCAGTATTTT. As protein: CASSVASRLAGGPSTDTQYF. V gene TRBV9 combines with J gene TRBJ2-3, with 12 positions matching TRBD2. The CDR3 covers 20 residues. Losses at the gene ends were 0 bases for V and 0 bases for J; bases not matched to a gene: 11. CDR1 and CDR2 (germline): SGDLS, YYNGEE.

V gene TRBV7-7 combines with J gene TRBJ2-1; tentative D call: TRBD2 (6 bases). The CDR3 has 15 residues. The germline V gene has CDR1 SSHAT and CDR2 FNYEAQ (reference sequence). Deletions cut 0 bases from V and 5 bases from J, with 11 bases between. CDR3 protein: CASSLAGGGDNEQFF. In nucleotides, the CDR3 is TGTGCCAGCAGCTTAGCGGGAGGTGGGGACAATGAGCAGTTCTTC.

The chain links TRBV19 to TRBJ1-2, with D perhaps TRBD1 (5 bases). Germline CDR1 LNHDA, CDR2 SQIVND (reference sequence). This CDR3 region has 14 residues. The V and J ends lost 3 bases and 1 base respectively, with 9 bases between them. CDR3 in amino acids: CASSINRHNYGYTF. The CDR3 DNA follows: TGTGCCAGTAGTATCAACAGGCATAACTATGGCTACACCTTC.

The genes are TRBV5-1 and TRBJ2-2; 9 nucleotides align to TRBD2. Germline V gene lookup returns CDR1 SGHRS and CDR2 YFSETQ. Unmatched junction bases numbered 3, after V lost 0 bases and J lost 6 bases. The CDR3 contains 15 residues. The CDR3 sequence is CASSLGGRAAGELFF. DNA for the CDR3: TGCGCCAGCAGCTTGGGCGGGAGGGCCGCCGGGGAGCTGTTTTTT.